The 18 T cell receptor beta chains reported below all come from one sample, sequenced in a study of blood T cell repertoires in COVID-19. Profiled with immunoSEQ multiplex PCR; TCRdb holds only in-frame clones, not every one. The table records 300,000 to 450,000 clones, about 87% of them present only once. Sequencing was performed on peripheral blood. These receptor sequences come from a woman between 25 and 40 years old with COVID-19, enrolled during active disease.

The V gene is TRBV5-8, the J gene TRBJ1-5; TRBD1 agrees at 8 bases. The length of the CDR3 is 15 residues. Germline V gene sequence: CDR1 SGHTS, CDR2 YDEGEE. V gave up 2 bases and J gave up 4 bases; unmatched junction bases: 5. The chain's CDR3 is CASSFGQGLNQPQHF. CDR3 nucleotide sequence: TGTGCCAGCAGCTTCGGACAGGGCCTAAATCAGCCCCAGCATTTT.

The V gene is TRBV2, the J gene TRBJ2-7, with D perhaps matching TRBD1 (6 bases). The germline V gene has CDR1 SNHLY and CDR2 FYNNEI. The CDR3 loop spans 12 amino acids. Trimming stripped 6 bases from V and 4 bases from J, with 10 bases between. The CDR3 nucleotides are TGTGCCAGCAGCCGAACAGGGTACGAGCAGTACTTC. This encodes CASSRTGYEQYF.

This sequence joins TRBV3-1 (or the pseudogene TRBV3-2) and TRBJ1-5, with D unresolved. The CDR3 consists of 16 residues. Germline lookup yields CDR1 LGHDT and CDR2 YNNKEL (reference sequence). Trimming pared 0 bases from V and 3 bases from J, leaving 12 bases between. CDR3 in amino acids: CASSQDSGLNNQPQHF. Here the CDR3 DNA reads TGTGCCAGCAGCCAAGATTCCGGACTAAACAATCAGCCCCAGCATTTT.

This chain uses TRBV9 with TRBJ1-6, with D perhaps matching TRBD1 (6 bases). The germline CDR1 and CDR2 sequences are SGDLS and YYNGEE. The CDR3 totals 15 residues. Trimming stripped 4 bases from V and 6 bases from J, with 14 bases between. The CDR3 here is CASSSNQGFNSPLHF. In DNA, the CDR3 is TGTGCCAGCAGCTCCAATCAGGGGTTTAATTCACCCCTCCACTTT.

The chain is built from TRBV14 and TRBJ2-2; D uncertain. Germline CDR1 and CDR2: SGHDN and FVKESK. V was cut by 4 bases and J by 0 bases, with 6 bases left in between. The CDR3 sequence is 14 residues long. The CDR3 here is CASSRAANTGELFF. CDR3 DNA sequence: TGTGCCAGCAGCCGAGCCGCGAACACCGGGGAGCTGTTTTTT.

This clone is a singleton in its sample. The V and J genes are TRBV19 and TRBJ1-2; D is unresolved. V was shortened by 6 bases and J by 0 bases, with 11 bases between the two germline ends. The CDR3 consists of 14 residues. CDR1 is LNHDA, CDR2 SQIVND, per germline (reference sequence). Here the CDR3 reads CASSTTITNYGYTF. CDR3 sequence (DNA): TGTGCCAGTAGCACAACGATCACTAACTATGGCTACACCTTC.

The V and J genes are TRBV5-1 and TRBJ2-5; tentative D call: TRBD1 (5 bases). The CDR3 is made up of 13 amino acids. Per germline, CDR1 SGHRS and CDR2 YFSETQ. Trimming stripped 1 base from V and 5 bases from J, with 9 bases between. The CDR3 protein is CASSLFGAETQYF. The CDR3 bases are TGCGCCAGCAGCTTGTTTGGGGCGGAGACCCAGTACTTC.

V usage is TRBV10-1 and J usage is TRBJ2-1; D unclear. The germline V and J ends were trimmed by 3 bases and 5 bases, with 8 bases remaining between them. The V gene's germline CDR1 is WNHNN and CDR2 SYGVQD (reference sequence). This CDR3 spans 13 amino acids. The CDR3 region is CASSDGANNEQFF. The DNA for the CDR3 is TGCGCCAGCAGTGATGGAGCGAACAATGAGCAGTTCTTC.

This chain uses TRBV6-5 with TRBJ2-7; TRBD1 matches at 11 bases. Germline CDR1 MNHEY, CDR2 SVGAGI. The CDR3 extends over 14 amino acids. J lost 4 bases, V lost 7 bases, and 6 bases had no gene match. The CDR3 loop is CASNGRDRGYEQYF. CDR3 coding DNA: TGTGCCAGCAATGGGAGGGACAGGGGGTACGAGCAGTACTTC.

The rearrangement uses TRBV6-5 and TRBJ2-7; 9 nucleotides agree with TRBD1. The junction had 9 bases not matched to a gene; V was cut back by 11 bases and J by 4 bases. CDR3 length: 13 amino acids. The germline CDR1 and CDR2 sequences are MNHEY and SVGAGI. The CDR3 nucleotides are TGTGCCTCAGAGGGACAGGGAAGGTACGAGCAGTACTTC. Encoded protein: CASEGQGRYEQYF.

This sequence joins TRBV7-9 and TRBJ2-7; 9 nucleotides align to TRBD2. The CDR3 is 14 residues long. V dropped 2 bases and J dropped 4; count of bases not matched to a gene: 3. Germline CDR1 reads SEHNR; CDR2 reads FQNEAQ (reference sequence). DNA for the CDR3: TGTGCCAGCAGCTTAAGCGGGAGGTTTTACGAGCAGTACTTC. Its protein is CASSLSGRFYEQYF.

In its sample, this clone was seen a few times. The chain is built from TRBV5-1 and TRBJ1-1; possible D gene TRBD1, 6 bases. The CDR3 runs 13 residues. V was clipped by 3 bases and J by 4 bases, with 10 bases between them. The germline V gene encodes CDR1 SGHRS and CDR2 YFSETQ. CDR3 nucleotides: TGCGCCAGCAGCTATAGGACAGTCACTGAAGCTTTCTTT. Translation: CASSYRTVTEAFF.

The chain has TRBV25-1 and TRBJ2-5; D perhaps matches TRBD2 (5 bases). Looked up from germline, CDR1 is MGHDK and CDR2 is SYGVNS. The CDR3 is made up of 14 amino acids. Deletions cut 0 bases from V and 2 bases from J, with 7 bases between. This CDR3 is CASSEYRRQETQYF. The CDR3 nucleotides read TGTGCCAGCAGTGAATATAGGAGGCAAGAGACCCAGTACTTC.

This clone was observed a handful of times. The rearrangement links TRBV5-4 to TRBJ2-2; 9 nucleotides agree with TRBD1. CDR3 length: 16 residues. CDR1 SGHNT and CDR2 YYREEE come from the germline V gene (reference sequence). Unmatched junction bases numbered 9, after V lost 5 bases and J lost 4 bases. DNA for the CDR3: TGTGCCAGCAGGAACCACAGGGGGCTAAGCACCGGGGAGCTGTTTTTT. Its translation: CASRNHRGLSTGELFF.

This clone has just a few counts. The chain couples TRBV29-1 to TRBJ2-3; D is possibly TRBD2 (6 bases). Trimming stripped 4 bases from V and 2 bases from J, with 13 bases between. This CDR3 has 14 amino acids. Germline CDR1 and CDR2: SQVTM and ANQGSEA. CDR3 DNA: TGCAGCGTTGCCCGCGGGACTTCCACAGATACGCAGTATTTT. It yields the protein CSVARGTSTDTQYF.

V gene TRBV30 combines with J gene TRBJ1-1; D might be TRBD1 (6 bases). This CDR3 has 14 amino acids. The germline gives CDR1 GTSNPN, CDR2 SVGIG (reference sequence). Between the trimmed V and J ends, which lost 4 bases and 2 bases, there was a span of 14 bases. The CDR3 loop is CAWTPGTLNTEAFF. CDR3 bases: TGTGCCTGGACGCCCGGGACACTCAACACTGAAGCTTTCTTT.

V usage is TRBV19 and J usage is TRBJ2-6; 8 positions agree with TRBD1. The CDR3 spans 19 residues. After removal of 4 bases from V and 2 bases from J, the junction contained 13 bases not matched to a gene. Per the germline V gene, CDR1 is LNHDA and CDR2 is SQIVND (reference sequence). This CDR3 reads CASSKGQGVGFPGANVLTF. For the CDR3, the DNA is TGTGCCAGTAGTAAAGGACAGGGTGTGGGTTTCCCTGGGGCCAACGTCCTGACTTTC.

This chain joins TRBV30 and TRBJ1-6; 12 nucleotides match TRBD1. Per the germline V gene, CDR1 is GTSNPN and CDR2 is SVGIG (reference sequence). This CDR3 is 20 amino acids long. J lost 6 bases, V lost 1 base, and 16 bases had no gene match. The CDR3 region is CAWSATRLGQGASGNSPLHF. CDR3 nucleotides: TGTGCCTGGAGTGCCACACGATTGGGACAGGGGGCGTCGGGTAATTCACCCCTCCACTTT. The variable domain in full, completed from reference TRBV30 and TRBJ1-6, reads SQTIHQWPATLVQPVGSPLSLECTVEGTSNPNLYWYRQAAGRGLQLLFYSVGIGQISSEVPQNLSASRPQDRQFILSSKKLLLSDSGFYLCAWSATRLGQGASGNSPLHFGNGTRLTVT.